The 6 T cell receptor beta chains given below trace back to one sample, sequenced in a study of blood T cell repertoires in COVID-19. Data came from immunoSEQ multiplex PCR; TCRdb stores just in-frame clones and leaves some out. This sample yields 150,000 or so clones, of which roughly 87% are seen a single time; 11% belongs to the top ten. The sequenced material came from PBMCs or T cells enriched from blood (not recorded which). All receptors come from a man in his fifties or sixties who had recovered from COVID-19.

The chain recombines TRBV19 with TRBJ2-3, with 10 bases fitting TRBD2. This CDR3 has 15 amino acids. CDR1 and CDR2 (germline): LNHDA, SQIVND (reference sequence). Trimming cost V 5 bases and J 4 bases; bases outside gene matches: 6. CDR3 sequence reads: CASSHLAGVPDTQYF. The CDR3 coding sequence is TGTGCCAGTAGTCATCTAGCGGGAGTACCAGATACGCAGTATTTT.

The chain combines TRBV29-1 with TRBJ2-7; a weak D match, TRBD1 (5 bases). V lost 4 bases and J lost 3, with 16 bases in between. CDR1 is SQVTM, CDR2 ANQGSEA, per germline. The CDR3 has 14 amino acids. The CDR3 sequence is CSVAAVRQGYEQYF. The CDR3 DNA sequence: TGCAGCGTTGCCGCGGTGCGGCAGGGCTACGAGCAGTACTTC.

This clone has only a few counts. This rearrangement joins TRBV30 to TRBJ2-3, with TRBD2 matching over 11 bases. Germline values: CDR1 GTSNPN, CDR2 SVGIG (reference sequence). With 6 bases clipped from V and 5 bases from J, the junction kept 4 bases outside the gene matches. The CDR3 loop spans 13 amino acids. The CDR3 coding sequence is TGTGCCTGTAGCGGGGGGGCTAGAGATACGCAGTATTTT. The encoded protein is CACSGGARDTQYF.

The chain has TRBV9 and TRBJ1-1; perhaps TRBD1 as D (6 bases). The germline gives CDR1 SGDLS, CDR2 YYNGEE. V shed 2 bases and J shed 5 bases, with 16 bases lying between them. The CDR3 has 15 amino acids. CDR3 coding DNA: TGTGCCAGCAGCGTCAGGGGCAAGGGTGAGACTGAAGCTTTCTTT. As protein: CASSVRGKGETEAFF.

V usage is TRBV30 and J usage is TRBJ2-3, with 8 bases aligning to TRBD1. The CDR3 sequence is 14 residues long. Germline V CDR1 and CDR2: GTSNPN, SVGIG (reference sequence). The junction had 4 bases not matched to a gene; V was cut back by 5 bases and J by 0 bases. The CDR3 bases are TGTGCCTGGGGGACAGGATCGAGCACAGATACGCAGTATTTT. Translation: CAWGTGSSTDTQYF.

The table lists this clone with a few counts. J is TRBJ2-7 and V is TRBV28; 10 positions match TRBD1. V shed 5 bases, J shed 6 bases, and the junction held 10 bases outside the gene matches. In germline, CDR1 is MDHEN, CDR2 SYDVKM. The CDR3 has 15 residues. CDR3 nucleotide sequence: TGTGCCAGCAGTCCCAACCTGGGGACAGGGGCCGAGCAGTACTTC. Its protein is CASSPNLGTGAEQYF.